This T cell receptor (beta chain) was identified in a study of blood T cells in healthy people across ages. Study-wide context: Per two T cells, template switching captured roughly one barcoded beta molecule.

The germline V gene encodes CDR1 MNHEY and CDR2 SVGAGI. V was cut by 2 bases and J by 6 bases, with 13 bases left in between. There are 14 residues in the CDR3. This clonotype is labeled as medium-sized. The antigen remains unidentified. General study results and limits: PBMC samples, being unsorted, prevented any conclusive comparison of naive and antigen-experienced cells.

Sample-barcoded 5' priming and a J-beta primer mix drove a second PCR of roughly 6 to 12 cycles. With 12 random nucleotides, a template-switch adaptor tagged each individual cDNA molecule. A single record per CDR3 protein comes from TCRdb applying MiXCR to the 5' RACE reads. Seen here are roughly 700,000 distinct CDR3 sequences, approximately 30% observed once, and the top ten hold 15% to 19%. This rearrangement joins TRBV6-5 to TRBJ1-2; perhaps TRBD1 as D (5 bases). This TCR came from a woman aged 80 or older in good health. The specimen sequenced was blood. This CDR3 reads CASSYLRGGDGYTF. The CDR3 DNA is TGTGCCAGCAGTTACCTTCGTGGAGGGGATGGCTACACCTTC.